This TCR beta chain was recorded in a study of cytomegalovirus exposure and HLA in healthy donors. Study outcomes and limitations: The investigators catalogued 180 or so TCR beta chains as cytomegalovirus-associated. A classifier reportedly called cytomegalovirus status with high sensitivity and specificity.

Germline V gene data show CDR1 as MDHEN and CDR2 as SYDVKM. The V and J ends lost 5 bases and 5 bases respectively, with 18 bases between them. This CDR3 is built from 15 residues. The donors were members of the validation cohort comprising approximately 110 subjects, separate from the roughly 640-subject first cohort. Sequencing was performed with immunoSEQ multiplex PCR; in TCRdb, only in-frame clones are kept and a portion is missing. The table shows 180,000 or so clones, with approximately 82% occurring only once. As concerns this clone: Its antigen is undetermined.

The TCR sequence derives from a woman aged 25-40 years in good health and CMV-seropositive. Sequencing was done on a sample of PBMCs. This chain links TRBV28 with TRBJ2-5, with D perhaps TRBD1 (5 bases). The CDR3 DNA reads TGTGCCAGCAGTCCCAGTTATGGGGCTGGGGAGACCCAGTACTTC. This translates into CASSPSYGAGETQYF.